Listed here are 13 T cell receptor beta chains from one sample, sequenced in a study of T cells in Graves' hyperthyroidism and ophthalmopathy. Authors of the study amplified TCR beta CDR3 regions from RNA transcripts. First-round RT-PCR with HTBI primers amplified the TCR CDR3 region. TCRdb used MiXCR to reprocess the multiplex PCR reads, holding one entry per CDR3 protein. The sample holds some 600,000 distinct CDR3 sequences, approximately 13% seen once. The sample was blood. Receptors originate from a woman in her 30s with Graves' hyperthyroidism that later progressed to Graves' ophthalmopathy.

The sample holds many counts of this clonotype. The CDR3 region has the DNA TGTGCCAGCAGTGACAGCCTCTCAACTAATGAAAAACTGTTTTTT. Translated, it gives CASSDSLSTNEKLFF. The chain links TRBV25-1 to TRBJ1-4, with D uncertain. V was shortened by 3 bases and J by 0 bases, with 8 bases between the two germline ends. Germline CDR1 reads MGHDK; CDR2 reads SYGVNS. The CDR3 spans 15 residues.

This clonotype was detected ten times or more. V is TRBV13 and J is TRBJ2-1; D perhaps matches TRBD2 (5 bases). The CDR3 runs 14 residues. The germline V gene has CDR1 PRHDT and CDR2 FYEKMQ (reference sequence). V lost 0 bases, J lost 9 bases, and 12 bases lay in between. The CDR3 DNA follows: TGTGCCAGCAGCTTAGGGGACTTCCCCGGTGAGCAGTTCTTC. The encoded protein is CASSLGDFPGEQFF. Variable domain in full (rest from reference TRBV13 and TRBJ2-1): AAGVIQSPRHLIKEKRETATLKCYPIPRHDTVYWYQQGPGQDPQFLISFYEKMQSDKGSIPDRFSAQQFSDYHSELNMSSLELGDSALYFCASSLGDFPGEQFFGPGTRLTVL.

In this sample, this clonotype turned up a few times. This chain joins TRBV20-1 and TRBJ2-3; D is possibly TRBD1 (6 bases). The CDR3 spans 16 residues. Per germline, CDR1 DFQATT and CDR2 SNEGSKA (reference sequence). Trimming removed 3 bases from V and 2 bases from J, with 18 bases in between. CDR3 sequence reads: CSASWQGIGYTDTQYF. CDR3 nucleotides: TGCAGTGCTAGCTGGCAGGGGATAGGATACACAGATACGCAGTATTTT.

The table lists this clonotype with many counts. The rearrangement links TRBV7-3 to TRBJ2-1; D is unresolved. Trimming shortened V by 4 bases and J by 10 bases, and 20 bases separated the two germline ends. CDR1 and CDR2 (germline): SGHTA, FQGTGA. The length of the CDR3 is 15 residues. CDR3 sequence reads: CASSSLRAGQREQFF. CDR3 bases: TGTGCCAGCAGCTCTTTACGGGCAGGTCAGAGGGAGCAGTTCTTC.

This clonotype was observed at least ten times. The chain recombines TRBV5-1 with TRBJ1-4, with a tentative D call TRBD1 (6 bases). The V gene's germline CDR1 is SGHRS and CDR2 YFSETQ. Trimming took off 0 bases at V and 7 bases at J, with 19 bases between the two ends. The CDR3 sequence is 17 residues long. Written as DNA, the CDR3 is TGCGCCAGCAGCTTGGTCCGGGGGCGCGGTGGTGGTGAAAAACTGTTTTTT. Protein sequence: CASSLVRGRGGGEKLFF. The entire variable domain, with the rest obtained from reference TRBV5-1 and TRBJ1-4, is as follows: KAGVTQTPRYLIKTRGQQVTLSCSPISGHRSVSWYQQTPGQGLQFLFEYFSETQRNKGNFPGRFSGRQFSNSRSEMNVSTLELGDSALYLCASSLVRGRGGGEKLFFGSGTQLSVL.

This clonotype was observed a few times. The rearrangement uses TRBV5-5 and TRBJ1-5; a weak D match, TRBD1 (5 bases). The CDR3 runs 14 residues. Germline lookup yields CDR1 SGHKS and CDR2 YYEKEE (reference sequence). Trimming shortened V by 4 bases and J by 7 bases, and 15 bases separated the two germline ends. The chain's CDR3 is CASSLGGEWQPQHF. The DNA for the CDR3 is TGTGCCAGCAGCCTGGGGGGGGAGTGGCAGCCCCAGCATTTT.

This clonotype has at least ten counts. The chain joins TRBV12-3 or TRBV12-4 to TRBJ2-7; TRBD2 aligns across 14 bases. After removal of 6 bases from V and 6 bases from J, the junction contained 10 bases not matched to a gene. The CDR3 sequence is 16 residues long. Written as DNA, the CDR3 is TGTGCCAGCAGCTTCGCCCCCGGACTAGCGGGAGGCGAGCAGTACTTC. Translated, it gives CASSFAPGLAGGEQYF.

Many counts were recorded for this clonotype. An end of the junction does not agree with germline; a read error may underlie this. The chain links TRBV12-3 or TRBV12-4 to TRBJ1-2; tentatively, D is TRBD1 (5 bases). This CDR3 spans 16 amino acids. The CDR3 DNA reads TGTGCCAGCAGATTAGGCTCCGGGACGCAAGACTATGGCTACACCTTC. It codes for CASRLGSGTQDYGYTF.

In this sample, this clonotype turned up many times. This chain links TRBV6-5 with TRBJ1-5; unclear D gene. The CDR3 length is 16 residues. CDR1 is MNHEY and CDR2 is SVGAGI in the germline V gene. V was clipped by 0 bases and J by 3 bases, with 12 bases between them. CDR3 amino acids: CASSYSVPLNNQPQHF. Here the CDR3 DNA reads TGTGCCAGCAGTTACTCGGTACCCCTAAACAATCAGCCCCAGCATTTT.

In its sample, this clonotype was seen many times. The chain has TRBV2 and TRBJ2-7; TRBD2 agrees at 7 bases. Germline CDR1 SNHLY, CDR2 FYNNEI. The J segment lost 7 bases and the V segment lost 8 bases, leaving 17 bases of the junction unmatched. This CDR3 spans 15 amino acids. In nucleotides, the CDR3 is TGTGCCAGCTTTCTGCAGGGACTATCCCAGGGAGAGCAGTACTTC. Protein product: CASFLQGLSQGEQYF.

This clonotype was seen at least ten times. The chain couples TRBV18 to TRBJ1-4; 7 bases fit TRBD1. The V gene's germline CDR1 is KGHSH and CDR2 LQKENI. J gave up 8 bases and V 4 bases, and 7 bases lay outside the gene matches. The CDR3 runs to 14 residues. CDR3 DNA sequence: TGTGCCAGCTCACAACAGGGGTTAGAAGAAAAACTGTTTTTT. Protein sequence: CASSQQGLEEKLFF.

This clonotype was detected many times. The rearrangement links TRBV28 to TRBJ2-7; 8 nucleotides agree with TRBD1. Trimming took 3 bases from V and 2 from J; bases not matched to a gene: 3. The CDR3 totals 14 residues. Germline CDR1 reads MDHEN; CDR2 reads SYDVKM. CDR3 residues: CASSFQGATYEQYF. The CDR3 coding sequence is TGTGCCAGCAGTTTTCAGGGGGCTACCTACGAGCAGTACTTC.

This clonotype has at least ten counts. V gene TRBV7-9 combines with J gene TRBJ1-4; no reliable D call. CDR3 length: 14 residues. Germline V gene lookup returns CDR1 SEHNR and CDR2 FQNEAQ (reference sequence). The V gene lost 1 base and the J gene lost 6 bases, with 9 bases spanning the gap. The CDR3 nucleotides read TGTGCCAGCAGCTTAGGGGCAAGCTATGAAAAACTGTTTTTT. Translating gives CASSLGASYEKLFF.